This TCR beta chain originates from a study of blood T cell repertoires in COVID-19. Sequenced by immunoSEQ multiplex PCR; TCRdb stores in-frame clones only, minus some. The sample yields 250,000 or so clones, 70% to 90% seen once. Germline V CDR1 and CDR2: MNHEY, SMNVEV (reference sequence). Trimming cost V 7 bases and J 5 bases, with 14 bases left between them. CDR3 length equals 13 residues. This clonotype was sampled from a woman aged 45 to 65 who had been exposed to COVID-19. V is TRBV27 and J is TRBJ2-5, with D perhaps matching TRBD2 (5 bases). Sequenced sample: PBMCs or T cells enriched from blood (not recorded which). The CDR3 region is CASTGIDKETQYF. In DNA form, the CDR3 reads TGTGCCAGCACGGGAATAGACAAGGAGACCCAGTACTTC.